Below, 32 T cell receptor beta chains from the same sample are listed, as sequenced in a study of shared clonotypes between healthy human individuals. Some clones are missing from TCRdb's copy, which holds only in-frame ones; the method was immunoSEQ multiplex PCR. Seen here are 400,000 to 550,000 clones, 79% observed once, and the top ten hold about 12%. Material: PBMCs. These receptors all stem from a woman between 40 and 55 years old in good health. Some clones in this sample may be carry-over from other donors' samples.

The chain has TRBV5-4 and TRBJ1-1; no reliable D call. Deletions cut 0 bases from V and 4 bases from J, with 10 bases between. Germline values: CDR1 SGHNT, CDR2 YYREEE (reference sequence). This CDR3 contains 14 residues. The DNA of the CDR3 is TGTGCCAGCAGCTTGGATAGTACGGGCACTGAAGCTTTCTTT. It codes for CASSLDSTGTEAFF.

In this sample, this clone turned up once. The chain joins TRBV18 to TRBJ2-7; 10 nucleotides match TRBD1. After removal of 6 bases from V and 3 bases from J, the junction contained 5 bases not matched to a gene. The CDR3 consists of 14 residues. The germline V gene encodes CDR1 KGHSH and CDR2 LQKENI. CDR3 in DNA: TGTGCCAGCTCGCGGACAGGGGGAGACTACGAGCAGTACTTC. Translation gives CASSRTGGDYEQYF.

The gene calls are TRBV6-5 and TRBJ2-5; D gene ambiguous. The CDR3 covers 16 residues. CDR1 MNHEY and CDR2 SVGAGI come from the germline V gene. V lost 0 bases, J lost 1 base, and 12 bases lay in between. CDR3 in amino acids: CASSYSGRFRQETQYF. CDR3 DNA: TGTGCCAGCAGTTACTCGGGCAGGTTCCGCCAAGAGACCCAGTACTTC.

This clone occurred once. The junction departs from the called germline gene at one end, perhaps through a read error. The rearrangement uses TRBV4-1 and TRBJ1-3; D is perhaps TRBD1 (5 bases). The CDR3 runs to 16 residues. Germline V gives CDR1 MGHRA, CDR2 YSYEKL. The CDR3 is CASSQGQLVSGNTIHF. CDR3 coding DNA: TGCGCCAGCAGCCAAGGACAGCTAGTCTCTGGAAACACCATACATTTT.

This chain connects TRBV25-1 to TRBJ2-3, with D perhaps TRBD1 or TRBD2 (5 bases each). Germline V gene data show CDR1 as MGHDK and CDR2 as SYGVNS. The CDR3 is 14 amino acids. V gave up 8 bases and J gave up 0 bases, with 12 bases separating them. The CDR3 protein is CASAGATSTDTQYF. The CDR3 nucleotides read TGTGCCAGCGCCGGGGCGACAAGCACAGATACGCAGTATTTT.

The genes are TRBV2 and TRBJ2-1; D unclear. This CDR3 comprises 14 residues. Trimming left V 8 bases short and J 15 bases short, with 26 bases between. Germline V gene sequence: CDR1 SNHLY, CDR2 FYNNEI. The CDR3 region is CASFSPLVGIRLFF. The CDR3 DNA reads TGTGCCAGCTTTTCTCCCTTGGTGGGAATCCGTCTGTTCTTC. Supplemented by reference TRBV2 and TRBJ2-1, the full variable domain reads EPEVTQTPSHQVTQMGQEVILRCVPISNHLYFYWYRQILGQKVEFLVSFYNNEISEKSEIFDDQFSVERPDGSNFTLKIRSTKLEDSAMYFCASFSPLVGIRLFFGPGTRLTVL.

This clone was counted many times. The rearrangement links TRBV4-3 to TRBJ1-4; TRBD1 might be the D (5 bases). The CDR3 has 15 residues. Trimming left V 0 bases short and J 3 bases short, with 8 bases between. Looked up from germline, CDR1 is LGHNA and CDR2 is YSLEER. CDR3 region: CASSQDTGPNEKLFF. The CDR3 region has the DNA TGCGCCAGCAGCCAAGATACGGGACCTAATGAAAAACTGTTTTTT.

In DNA form, the CDR3 reads TGTGCCAGCAGTTACCTCCAGGGGGCGCAAGGCTACACCTTC. It codes for CASSYLQGAQGYTF. The chain has TRBV28 and TRBJ1-2; 8 bases match TRBD1. The CDR3 is 14 residues long. The J segment lost 8 bases and the V segment lost 4 bases, leaving 9 bases of the junction unmatched. CDR1 is MDHEN and CDR2 is SYDVKM in the germline V gene.

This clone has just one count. CDR3 DNA sequence: TGTGCCAGCAGCTTGGCGGAGGGCCAACTCTTCTACGGCTACACCTTC. Its protein product is CASSLAEGQLFYGYTF. This chain links TRBV5-4 with TRBJ1-2; D is undetermined. Between the trimmed V and J ends, which lost 0 bases and 8 bases, there was a span of 20 bases. Germline V CDR1 and CDR2: SGHNT, YYREEE (reference sequence). The CDR3 loop spans 16 amino acids.

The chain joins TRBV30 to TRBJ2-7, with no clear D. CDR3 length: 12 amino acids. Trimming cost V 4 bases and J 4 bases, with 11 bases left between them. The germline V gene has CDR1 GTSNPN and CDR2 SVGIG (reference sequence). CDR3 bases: TGTGCCTGGAAAGGGCCTGGGTACGAGCAGTACTTC. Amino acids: CAWKGPGYEQYF. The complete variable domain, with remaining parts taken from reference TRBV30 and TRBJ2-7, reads SQTIHQWPATLVQPVGSPLSLECTVEGTSNPNLYWYRQAAGRGLQLLFYSVGIGQISSEVPQNLSASRPQDRQFILSSKKLLLSDSGFYLCAWKGPGYEQYFGPGTRLTVT.

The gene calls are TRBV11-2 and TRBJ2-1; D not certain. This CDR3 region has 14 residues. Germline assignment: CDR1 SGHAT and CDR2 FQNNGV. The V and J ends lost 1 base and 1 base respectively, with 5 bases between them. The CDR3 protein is CASSLVGSYNEQFF. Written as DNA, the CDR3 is TGTGCCAGCAGCTTAGTCGGTTCCTACAATGAGCAGTTCTTC.

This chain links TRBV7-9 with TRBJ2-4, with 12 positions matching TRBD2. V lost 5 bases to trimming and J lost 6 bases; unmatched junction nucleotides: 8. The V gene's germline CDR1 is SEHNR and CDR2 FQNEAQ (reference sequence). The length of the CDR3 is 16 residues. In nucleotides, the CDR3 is TGTGCCAGCAGCCCAAACCTAGCGGGAGGGGGAAACATTCAGTACTTC. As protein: CASSPNLAGGGNIQYF.

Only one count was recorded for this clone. The CDR3 coding sequence is TGTGCCAGCAGCTTGGGCGGCCCAAGCACAGATACGCAGTATTTT. Encoded protein: CASSLGGPSTDTQYF. The chain links TRBV7-3 to TRBJ2-3; D not certain. Germline CDR1 is SGHTA and CDR2 is FQGTGA. The CDR3 extends over 15 amino acids. V was pared by 3 bases and J by 0 bases, with 10 bases between. The full variable domain, with the rest looked up from reference TRBV7-3 and TRBJ2-3, is GAGVSQTPSNKVTEKGKYVELRCDPISGHTALYWYRQSLGQGPEFLIYFQGTGAADDSGLPNDRFFAVRPEGSVSTLKIQRTERGDSAVYLCASSLGGPSTDTQYFGPGTRLTVL.

Here the CDR3 DNA reads TGTGCCAGCAGCGTAGTAAGCCAGGGTGAAGCTTTCTTT. Its protein is CASSVVSQGEAFF. The chain has TRBV9 and TRBJ1-1; D may be TRBD1 (5 bases). The germline V gene encodes CDR1 SGDLS and CDR2 YYNGEE. This CDR3 contains 13 residues. V was shortened by 0 bases and J by 7 bases, with 10 bases between the two germline ends.

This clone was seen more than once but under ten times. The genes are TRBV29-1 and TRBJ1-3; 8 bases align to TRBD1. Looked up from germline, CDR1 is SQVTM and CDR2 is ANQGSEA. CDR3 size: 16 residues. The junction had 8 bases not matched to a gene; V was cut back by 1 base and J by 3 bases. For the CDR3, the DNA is TGCAGCGTTGAAGGCCCGGGAACAGGGGGTGGAAACACCATATATTTT. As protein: CSVEGPGTGGGNTIYF.

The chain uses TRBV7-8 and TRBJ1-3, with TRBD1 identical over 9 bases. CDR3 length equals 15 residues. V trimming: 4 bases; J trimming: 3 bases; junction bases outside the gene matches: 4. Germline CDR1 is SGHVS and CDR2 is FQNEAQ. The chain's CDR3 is CASSSTGGGGNTIYF. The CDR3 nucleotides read TGTGCCAGCAGCTCAACAGGGGGCGGTGGAAACACCATATATTTT.

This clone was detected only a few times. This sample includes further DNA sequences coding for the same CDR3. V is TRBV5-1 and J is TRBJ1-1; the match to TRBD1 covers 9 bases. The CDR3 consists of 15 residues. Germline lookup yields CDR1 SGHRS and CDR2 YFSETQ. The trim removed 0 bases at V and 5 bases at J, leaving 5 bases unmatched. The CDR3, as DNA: TGCGCCAGCAGCTTGGCGGGACAGGGAGGAACTGAAGCTTTCTTT. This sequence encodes CASSLAGQGGTEAFF.

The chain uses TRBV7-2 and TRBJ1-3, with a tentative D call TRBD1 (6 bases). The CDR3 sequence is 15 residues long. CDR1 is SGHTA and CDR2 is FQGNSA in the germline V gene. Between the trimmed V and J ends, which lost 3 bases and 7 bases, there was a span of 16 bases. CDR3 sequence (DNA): TGTGCCAGCAGCTTGGATTACAGGGTTGAGAACACCATATATTTT. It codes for CASSLDYRVENTIYF.

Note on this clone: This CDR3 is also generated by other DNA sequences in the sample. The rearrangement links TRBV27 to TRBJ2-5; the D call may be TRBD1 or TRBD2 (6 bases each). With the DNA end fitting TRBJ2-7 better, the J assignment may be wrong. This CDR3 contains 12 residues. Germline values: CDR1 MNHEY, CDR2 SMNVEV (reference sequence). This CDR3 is CASSSKGGEQYF. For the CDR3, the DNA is TGTGCCAGCAGCTCCAAGGGGGGCGAGCAGTACTTC.

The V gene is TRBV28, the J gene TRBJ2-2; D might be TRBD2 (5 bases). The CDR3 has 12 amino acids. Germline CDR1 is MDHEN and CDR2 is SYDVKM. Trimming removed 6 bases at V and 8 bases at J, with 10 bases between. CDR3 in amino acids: CASRSSGGELFF. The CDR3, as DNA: TGTGCCAGCAGATCCTCGGGAGGGGAGCTGTTTTTT.

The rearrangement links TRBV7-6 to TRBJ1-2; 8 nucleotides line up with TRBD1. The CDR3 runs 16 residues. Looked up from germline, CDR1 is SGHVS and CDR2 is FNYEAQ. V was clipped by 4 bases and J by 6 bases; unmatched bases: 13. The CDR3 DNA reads TGTGCCAGCAGCTCGGGCCGGGACAGGAGCATTCATGGCTACACCTTC. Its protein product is CASSSGRDRSIHGYTF.

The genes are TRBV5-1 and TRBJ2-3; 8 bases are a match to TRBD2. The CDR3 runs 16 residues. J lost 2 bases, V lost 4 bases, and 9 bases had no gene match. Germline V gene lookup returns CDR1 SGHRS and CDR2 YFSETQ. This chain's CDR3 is CASSGAGGRVTDTQYF. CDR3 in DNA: TGCGCCAGCAGCGGCGCGGGGGGCCGCGTCACAGATACGCAGTATTTT. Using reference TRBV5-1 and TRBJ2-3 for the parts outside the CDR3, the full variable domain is KAGVTQTPRYLIKTRGQQVTLSCSPISGHRSVSWYQQTPGQGLQFLFEYFSETQRNKGNFPGRFSGRQFSNSRSEMNVSTLELGDSALYLCASSGAGGRVTDTQYFGPGTRLTVL.

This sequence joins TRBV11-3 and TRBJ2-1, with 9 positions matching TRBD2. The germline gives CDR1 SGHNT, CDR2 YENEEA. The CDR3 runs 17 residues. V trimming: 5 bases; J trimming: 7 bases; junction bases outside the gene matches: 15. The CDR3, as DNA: TGTGCCAGCAGCCCCTCGGTCGGGGTAGCGGGAGATAATGAGCAGTTCTTC. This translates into CASSPSVGVAGDNEQFF.

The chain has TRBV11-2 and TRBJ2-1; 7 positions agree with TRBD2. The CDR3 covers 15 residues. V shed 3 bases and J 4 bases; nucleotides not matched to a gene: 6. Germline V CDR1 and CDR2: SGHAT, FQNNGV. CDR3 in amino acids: CASSLDTGRYNEQFF. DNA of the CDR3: TGTGCCAGCAGCTTGGATACCGGGAGGTACAATGAGCAGTTCTTC.

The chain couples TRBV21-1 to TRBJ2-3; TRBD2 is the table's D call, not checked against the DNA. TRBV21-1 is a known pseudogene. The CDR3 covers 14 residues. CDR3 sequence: CASNHFGLLDTQYF. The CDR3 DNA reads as TGTGCCAGCAACCATTTCGGACTGTTGGATACGCAGTATTTT.

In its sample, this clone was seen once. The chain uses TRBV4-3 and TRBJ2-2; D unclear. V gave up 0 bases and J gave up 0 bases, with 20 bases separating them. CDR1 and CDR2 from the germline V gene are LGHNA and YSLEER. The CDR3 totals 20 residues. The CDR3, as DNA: TGCGCCAGCAGCCAAGACTCGGTGTACGGTGGCAGAGCGAACACCGGGGAGCTGTTTTTT. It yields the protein CASSQDSVYGGRANTGELFF.

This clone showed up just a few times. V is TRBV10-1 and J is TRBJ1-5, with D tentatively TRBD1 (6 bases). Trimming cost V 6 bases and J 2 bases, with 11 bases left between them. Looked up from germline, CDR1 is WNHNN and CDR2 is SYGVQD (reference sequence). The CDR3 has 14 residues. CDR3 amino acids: CASSVDSRNQPQHF. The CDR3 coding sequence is TGCGCCAGCAGCGTGGACAGCCGCAATCAGCCCCAGCATTTT.

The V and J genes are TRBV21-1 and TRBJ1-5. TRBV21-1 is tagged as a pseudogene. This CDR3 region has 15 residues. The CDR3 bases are TGTGCCGGCAGCAAATGGTATGTCCCCTCGGGGCCCCAGCATTTT. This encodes CAGSKWYVPSGPQHF.

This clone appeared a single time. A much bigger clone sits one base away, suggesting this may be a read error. CDR3 coding DNA: TGCAGCGTTGAGAGTCAGGGGGTGAACACTGAAGCTTCCTTT. This translates into CSVESQGVNTEASF. The V and J genes are TRBV29-1 and TRBJ1-1; 7 positions agree with TRBD1. CDR1 and CDR2 (germline): SQVTM, ANQGSEA. CDR3 length: 14 amino acids.

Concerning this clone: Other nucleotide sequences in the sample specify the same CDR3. The CDR3 nucleotides read TGTGCCTGGAGTGTGTCTGGGAATCAGCCCCAGCATTTT. Its translation is CAWSVSGNQPQHF. The genes are TRBV30 and TRBJ1-5; D ambiguous. Trimming pared 0 bases from V and 4 bases from J, leaving 7 bases between. The CDR3 is 13 amino acids. Germline V lookup: CDR1 GTSNPN, CDR2 SVGIG (reference sequence). The whole variable domain, remainder taken from reference TRBV30 and TRBJ1-5, is SQTIHQWPATLVQPVGSPLSLECTVEGTSNPNLYWYRQAAGRGLQLLFYSVGIGQISSEVPQNLSASRPQDRQFILSSKKLLLSDSGFYLCAWSVSGNQPQHFGDGTRLSIL.

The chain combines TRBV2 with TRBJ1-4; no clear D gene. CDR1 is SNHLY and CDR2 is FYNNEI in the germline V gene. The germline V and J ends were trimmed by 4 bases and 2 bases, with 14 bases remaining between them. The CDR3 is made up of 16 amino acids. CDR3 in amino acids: CASSVNSRRTNEKLFF. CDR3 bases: TGTGCCAGCAGTGTCAATTCACGGCGGACTAATGAAAAACTGTTTTTT.

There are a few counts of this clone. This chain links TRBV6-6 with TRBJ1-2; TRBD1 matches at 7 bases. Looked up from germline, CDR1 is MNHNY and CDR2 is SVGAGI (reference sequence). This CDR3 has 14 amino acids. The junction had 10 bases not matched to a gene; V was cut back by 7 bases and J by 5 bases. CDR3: CASTRGEGAYGYTF. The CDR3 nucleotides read TGTGCCAGCACCCGGGGAGAGGGGGCGTATGGCTACACCTTC.